Below, 27 T cell receptor beta chains from the same sample are listed, as sequenced in a study of cytomegalovirus exposure and HLA in healthy donors. Researchers ran the PCR with 60 Vbeta and 13 Jbeta primers. Clones were sequenced by immunoSEQ multiplex PCR, and TCRdb holds only the in-frame ones, with some missing. Of about 90,000 clones in the sample, about 67% were seen once. The sequenced material came from PBMCs. These receptors originate from a man aged 30 to 39 in good health and CMV-seronegative.

The V and J genes are TRBV11-2 and TRBJ1-4, with 11 bases matching TRBD1. This CDR3 has 17 residues. V lost 1 base and J lost 7; bases outside the gene matches: 8. Germline values: CDR1 SGHAT, CDR2 FQNNGV. CDR3 in amino acids: CASSLAGTGGGGEKLFF. For the CDR3, the DNA is TGTGCCAGCAGCTTAGCCGGGACAGGGGGGGGCGGTGAAAAACTGTTTTTT.

This chain joins TRBV4-1 and TRBJ1-2, with 10 bases identical to TRBD1. V lost 4 bases and J lost 7; bases outside the gene matches: 12. The CDR3 spans 16 residues. Germline-derived CDR1 and CDR2 are MGHRA and YSYEKL. The DNA for the CDR3 is TGCGCCAGCAGCCCACTCCCCCGTGGGGACAGGGGTGGCTACACCTTC. This encodes CASSPLPRGDRGGYTF.

The J gene is TRBJ1-1, the V gene TRBV10-2; D is possibly TRBD1 (5 bases). V was cut by 2 bases and J by 7 bases, with 11 bases left in between. The CDR3 is 13 amino acids. Germline values: CDR1 WSHSY, CDR2 SAAADI. This chain's CDR3 is CASSEMRDREAFF. CDR3 nucleotides: TGCGCCAGCAGTGAGATGCGGGACCGTGAAGCTTTCTTT.

This clone has only one observation. The chain is built from TRBV30 and TRBJ1-3; tentative D call: TRBD1 (6 bases). V was cut by 4 bases and J by 6 bases, with 16 bases left in between. The germline V gene encodes CDR1 GTSNPN and CDR2 SVGIG (reference sequence). The CDR3 has 14 amino acids. In nucleotides, the CDR3 is TGTGCCTGGAATGCGGCAGGGGTACTAAACACCATATATTTT. Translated, it gives CAWNAAGVLNTIYF.

The gene calls are TRBV6-1 and TRBJ2-7, with D possibly matching TRBD2 (6 bases). Trimming cost V 2 bases and J 2 bases, with 10 bases left between them. CDR3 length: 14 amino acids. Germline assignment: CDR1 MNHNS and CDR2 SASEGT. CDR3 DNA: TGTGCCAGCAGTGAACCGGGACTCCCCTACGAGCAGTACTTC. It translates to CASSEPGLPYEQYF.

The chain combines TRBV27 with TRBJ1-1; possible D gene TRBD1, 5 bases. The CDR3 is 14 residues long. Germline V gene lookup returns CDR1 MNHEY and CDR2 SMNVEV (reference sequence). V lost 2 bases and J lost 1, with 8 bases in between. The CDR3 is CASSLMTANTEAFF. The CDR3 DNA follows: TGTGCCAGCAGTTTAATGACAGCGAACACTGAAGCTTTCTTT.

V usage is TRBV29-1 and J usage is TRBJ1-2; maybe TRBD1 (6 bases). The CDR3 has 13 residues. From germline, CDR1 is SQVTM and CDR2 ANQGSEA. V shed 4 bases and J shed 6 bases, with 15 bases lying between them. The CDR3, as DNA: TGCAGCGTTGCGAGGGAGGGGGGGAATGGCTACACCTTC. Its translation: CSVAREGGNGYTF.

V gene TRBV9 combines with J gene TRBJ2-3; tentative D call: TRBD1 (6 bases). This CDR3 contains 14 residues. Trimming took off 0 bases at V and 4 bases at J, with 9 bases between the two ends. Germline CDR1 and CDR2: SGDLS and YYNGEE. In nucleotides, the CDR3 is TGTGCCAGCAGCGTAGATCAGGGGCCAGATACGCAGTATTTT. It codes for CASSVDQGPDTQYF.

This chain uses TRBV28 with TRBJ1-5; 10 bases are a match to TRBD1. This CDR3 is 14 amino acids long. Germline V gives CDR1 MDHEN, CDR2 SYDVKM. J lost 7 bases, V lost 3 bases, and 3 bases had no gene match. This chain's CDR3 is CASSLTGGHQPQHF. The CDR3 DNA reads as TGTGCCAGCAGTTTGACAGGGGGCCACCAGCCCCAGCATTTT.

This clone was picked up one time. The chain carries TRBV30 and TRBJ1-5, with a weak D call TRBD1 (5 bases). Trimming took off 0 bases at V and 3 bases at J, with 9 bases between the two ends. The CDR3 length is 14 residues. Germline V gene lookup returns CDR1 GTSNPN and CDR2 SVGIG (reference sequence). The chain's CDR3 is CAWSVGGINQPQHF. CDR3 in DNA: TGTGCCTGGAGTGTGGGGGGGATCAATCAGCCCCAGCATTTT.

This rearrangement joins TRBV30 to TRBJ1-2, with 7 nucleotides matching TRBD1. CDR1 and CDR2 from the germline V gene are GTSNPN and SVGIG (reference sequence). This CDR3 is built from 11 residues. Trimming took 4 bases from V and 8 from J; bases not matched to a gene: 4. This CDR3 reads CAWTDRAGYTF. CDR3 bases: TGTGCCTGGACCGACAGGGCGGGCTACACCTTC.

V gene TRBV2 combines with J gene TRBJ2-2, with 10 nucleotides matching TRBD1. Germline V CDR1 and CDR2: SNHLY, FYNNEI. Germline trimming cut 7 bases from V and 7 bases from J; bases unmatched to any gene: 6. CDR3 size: 14 residues. The CDR3 bases are TGTGCCAGCATTAGACAGGGGGCAAACGGGGAGCTGTTTTTT. Translated, it gives CASIRQGANGELFF.

V and J are TRBV5-1 and TRBJ2-7, with 13 bases aligning to TRBD2. There are 16 residues in the CDR3. Germline lookup yields CDR1 SGHRS and CDR2 YFSETQ. V lost 3 bases to trimming and J lost 2 bases; unmatched junction nucleotides: 5. CDR3 sequence reads: CASSSWTSGGTYEQYF. The CDR3 DNA is TGCGCCAGCAGCTCCTGGACTAGCGGGGGCACCTACGAGCAGTACTTC.

This clone was observed a single time. The chain carries TRBV5-1 and TRBJ1-2, with 8 bases lining up with TRBD1. Germline V gene sequence: CDR1 SGHRS, CDR2 YFSETQ. The V and J ends lost 4 bases and 2 bases, in that order; junction bases with no gene match: 7. The CDR3 runs to 15 residues. The CDR3 sequence: CASSRGQVGNYGYTF. The CDR3, as DNA: TGCGCCAGCAGCAGGGGACAGGTTGGGAACTATGGCTACACCTTC.

The count of this clone is one. The chain has TRBV5-4 and TRBJ1-2, with D possibly TRBD1 on 5 matching bases. From germline, CDR1 is SGHNT and CDR2 YYREEE (reference sequence). The ends were cut back, 0 bases at V and 4 bases at J, with 16 bases in the middle. CDR3 length: 16 amino acids. The CDR3 is CASSLGSTSDIYGYTF. The CDR3, as DNA: TGTGCCAGCAGCTTGGGTTCCACCTCGGACATCTATGGCTACACCTTC.

The rearrangement uses TRBV20-1 and TRBJ1-4; D possibly corresponds to TRBD1 (5 bases). The CDR3 consists of 11 residues. Trimming cost V 5 bases and J 13 bases, with 14 bases left between them. CDR1 and CDR2 (germline): DFQATT, SNEGSKA (reference sequence). The CDR3 is CSAYGGSSLFF. In DNA, the CDR3 is TGCAGTGCTTACGGGGGGAGTTCACTGTTTTTT.

The chain has TRBV7-2 and TRBJ1-1; D not resolved. Per germline, CDR1 SGHTA and CDR2 FQGNSA. This CDR3 is 13 amino acids long. Between the trimmed V and J ends, which lost 5 bases and 0 bases, there was a span of 7 bases. This chain's CDR3 is CASSALLNTEAFF. The CDR3, as DNA: TGTGCCAGCAGCGCCCTATTGAACACTGAAGCTTTCTTT.

This chain joins TRBV6-6 and TRBJ2-3; TRBD1 matches at 9 bases. Germline trimming cut 2 bases from V and 5 bases from J; bases unmatched to any gene: 8. Germline V gives CDR1 MNHNY, CDR2 SVGAGI (reference sequence). The CDR3 sequence is 16 residues long. This CDR3 reads CASSYSGYRGRDTQYF. CDR3 DNA: TGTGCCAGCAGTTACAGTGGTTACAGGGGGCGAGATACGCAGTATTTT.

The chain is built from TRBV7-2 and TRBJ1-2; no reliable D call. CDR1 is SGHTA, CDR2 FQGNSA, per germline. There are 16 residues in the CDR3. The V end was cut by 1 base, the J end by 0 bases, with 12 bases between. CDR3 amino acids: CASSLVLGSSNYGYTF. The CDR3 DNA sequence: TGTGCCAGCAGCTTAGTTCTAGGATCCTCTAACTATGGCTACACCTTC.

This clone was seen a few times. The rearrangement uses TRBV6-1 and TRBJ2-7; 7 bases are shared with TRBD2. The ends lost 4 bases at V and 0 bases at J; junction bases unmatched: 3. Germline V gives CDR1 MNHNS, CDR2 SASEGT. The length of the CDR3 is 14 residues. The CDR3 coding sequence is TGTGCCAGCAGTGCGGGAGGCTACTCCTACGAGCAGTACTTC. This codes for CASSAGGYSYEQYF.

This clone has just one count. V is TRBV28 and J is TRBJ1-2; possibly TRBD1 for D (6 bases). This CDR3 is built from 14 residues. In germline, CDR1 is MDHEN, CDR2 SYDVKM. The germline V and J ends were trimmed by 6 bases and 2 bases, with 13 bases remaining between them. The CDR3 DNA is TGTGCCAGCAGCTCAGGGGAGTCCAACTATGGCTACACCTTC. Protein: CASSSGESNYGYTF.

The gene calls are TRBV4-3 and TRBJ2-7; 9 bases are shared with TRBD1. Germline CDR1 reads LGHNA; CDR2 reads YSLEER. The CDR3 spans 15 residues. The ends lost 5 bases at V and 2 bases at J; junction bases unmatched: 7. The CDR3: CASSSRDRVPYEQYF. CDR3 nucleotide sequence: TGCGCCAGCAGCTCCCGGGACAGGGTGCCCTACGAGCAGTACTTC.

The CDR3 nucleotides are TGTGCCAGTAGTGGAACCGGGACAGGGGCGTTGAACTATGGCTACACCTTC. Its translation is CASSGTGTGALNYGYTF. The gene calls are TRBV19 and TRBJ1-2, with 10 bases matching TRBD1. The junction had 11 bases not matched to a gene; V was cut back by 5 bases and J by 2 bases. The CDR3 spans 17 residues. Looked up from germline, CDR1 is LNHDA and CDR2 is SQIVND (reference sequence).

The chain has TRBV9 and TRBJ2-7; D gene ambiguous. The CDR3 sequence is 12 residues long. CDR1 and CDR2 from the germline V gene are SGDLS and YYNGEE. Trimming removed 3 bases from V and 0 bases from J, with 4 bases in between. CDR3 amino acids: CASSGSSYEQYF. CDR3 sequence (DNA): TGTGCCAGCAGCGGGAGCTCCTACGAGCAGTACTTC.

The rearrangement uses TRBV25-1 and TRBJ1-2; weak D call: TRBD1 (6 bases). Trimming pared 4 bases from V and 8 bases from J, leaving 20 bases between. Germline lookup yields CDR1 MGHDK and CDR2 SYGVNS. The CDR3 has 15 amino acids. CDR3 residues: CASSAPFRGGQGYTF. The CDR3 bases are TGTGCCAGCAGTGCCCCCTTCCGGGGGGGGCAGGGCTACACCTTC.

The V and J genes are TRBV19 and TRBJ2-1; 7 bases are shared with TRBD2. From germline, CDR1 is LNHDA and CDR2 SQIVND (reference sequence). This CDR3 is 15 amino acids long. The V segment lost 3 bases and the J segment 7 bases; nucleotides outside the gene matches: 9. The CDR3 nucleotides are TGTGCCAGTAGTATTCATACCGGGACTAAAAATGAGCAGTTCTTC. This sequence encodes CASSIHTGTKNEQFF.

The chain carries TRBV6-5 and TRBJ2-2; 7 bases line up with TRBD1. Germline CDR1 MNHEY, CDR2 SVGAGI. J lost 2 bases, V lost 6 bases, and 6 bases had no gene match. The CDR3 extends over 15 amino acids. The CDR3 is CASSPGQSNTGELFF. In DNA form, the CDR3 reads TGTGCCAGCAGCCCGGGACAGTCAAACACCGGGGAGCTGTTTTTT.